The 21 T cell receptor beta chains below all came from one sample that was sequenced in a study of T cell responses to AZD1222 COVID-19 vaccine listed by TCRdb under 2021. Receptor amplification or capture employed the immunoSEQ multiplex PCR assay. The source is immuneACCESS, and TCRdb retained only in-frame sequences with V and J called. Part of the clones is not carried over; for the studies checked, unresolved V genes explain less than half of this, and the remainder is unexplained. The sample table holds approximately 180,000 clones, of which approximately 92% were seen once. Under 11% of the sample goes to the ten largest clones. The time point tag for this specimen amounts to: baseline before first vaccination. The sequencing here drew on peripheral blood, taken on day 0 of AZD1222 vaccination. These receptors all come from an adult in good health.

The rearrangement uses TRBV18 and TRBJ2-3; maybe TRBD1 (6 bases). Trimming shortened V by 2 bases and J by 1 base, and 13 bases separated the two germline ends. The CDR3 spans 16 residues. Germline values: CDR1 KGHSH, CDR2 LQKENI. The CDR3 DNA follows: TGTGCCAGCTCACCAGCTTTGGCAGGGGGCACAGATACGCAGTATTTT. It translates to CASSPALAGGTDTQYF.

This sequence joins TRBV10-3 and TRBJ1-1, with D perhaps matching TRBD1 (5 bases). Germline V CDR1 and CDR2: ENHRY, SYGVKD. The CDR3 has 16 residues. Trimming left V 6 bases short and J 4 bases short, with 21 bases between. CDR3 amino acids: CAIRPGGGRGITEAFF. The DNA for the CDR3 is TGTGCCATCAGGCCCGGGGGAGGGAGGGGTATCACTGAAGCTTTCTTT.

This chain connects TRBV5-4 to TRBJ2-2; unclear D gene. Germline CDR1 is SGHNT and CDR2 is YYREEE (reference sequence). V was trimmed by 3 bases and J by 0 bases, leaving 15 bases between them. The CDR3 length is 17 residues. The CDR3 is CASSSGIRTTNTGELFF. DNA of the CDR3: TGTGCCAGCAGCTCTGGGATCAGGACCACGAACACCGGGGAGCTGTTTTTT. Combining the CDR3 with reference TRBV5-4 and TRBJ2-2 gives the whole variable domain ETGVTQSPTHLIKTRGQQVTLRCSSQSGHNTVSWYQQALGQGPQFIFQYYREEENGRGNFPPRFSGLQFPNYSSELNVNALELDDSALYLCASSSGIRTTNTGELFFGEGSRLTVL.

The count of this clone is one. The rearrangement uses TRBV14 and TRBJ2-3; D not certain. The germline CDR1 and CDR2 sequences are SGHDN and FVKESK. The CDR3 is 16 residues long. Trimming left V 1 base short and J 1 base short, with 12 bases between. CDR3 protein: CASSQVAGIGTDTQYF. DNA of the CDR3: TGTGCCAGCAGCCAAGTGGCTGGGATAGGCACAGATACGCAGTATTTT.

The chain combines TRBV14 with TRBJ2-7; 7 bases agree with TRBD2. V lost 1 base to trimming and J lost 6 bases; unmatched junction nucleotides: 12. CDR3 size: 16 residues. CDR1 is SGHDN, CDR2 FVKESK, per germline. In DNA form, the CDR3 reads TGTGCCAGCAGCCAAGCAGTTGGACTAGACCTTGGCGAGCAGTACTTC. Translation gives CASSQAVGLDLGEQYF.

The J gene is TRBJ1-1, the V gene TRBV19, with a possible D match to TRBD1 (6 bases). The V end was cut by 5 bases, the J end by 5 bases, with 18 bases between. The germline V gene has CDR1 LNHDA and CDR2 SQIVND (reference sequence). The CDR3 extends over 15 amino acids. The CDR3 is CASSAVAGAGTEAFF. The CDR3 DNA follows: TGTGCCAGTAGTGCCGTAGCGGGGGCCGGGACTGAAGCTTTCTTT.

The chain employs TRBV14 and TRBJ1-1; a possible D gene is TRBD1 (6 bases). Germline loops: CDR1 SGHDN, CDR2 FVKESK. The CDR3 runs to 12 residues. V was trimmed by 9 bases and J by 7 bases, leaving 15 bases between them. The CDR3 nucleotides read TGTGCCAGTCGGGGGGCTCATTTTGAAGCTTTCTTT. The encoded protein is CASRGAHFEAFF. Full variable domain (remainder filled in from reference TRBV14 and TRBJ1-1): EAGVTQFPSHSVIEKGQTVTLRCDPISGHDNLYWYRRVMGKEIKFLLHFVKESKQDESGMPNNRFLAERTGGTYSTLKVQPAELEDSGVYFCASRGAHFEAFFGQGTRLTVV.

The chain links TRBV5-4 to TRBJ2-4; 8 positions agree with TRBD2. The germline V gene has CDR1 SGHNT and CDR2 YYREEE (reference sequence). V trimming: 3 bases; J trimming: 7 bases; junction bases outside the gene matches: 9. CDR3 size: 15 residues. The CDR3 DNA sequence: TGTGCCAGCAGCTGGGGCAGCGGGAGTGGGAACATTCAGTACTTC. It translates to CASSWGSGSGNIQYF.

This chain joins TRBV4-3 and TRBJ1-1, with no clear D. The CDR3 is 14 residues long. The germline gives CDR1 LGHNA, CDR2 YSLEER. V dropped 1 base and J dropped 1 base, with 7 bases sitting between them. The CDR3 sequence: CASSQGMGNTEAFF. The CDR3 region has the DNA TGCGCCAGCAGCCAAGGGATGGGGAACACTGAAGCTTTCTTT.

V gene TRBV24-1 combines with J gene TRBJ1-6; no clear D gene. This CDR3 is built from 15 residues. V was clipped by 4 bases and J by 7 bases, with 13 bases between them. Germline-derived CDR1 and CDR2 are KGHDR and SFDVKD. CDR3 region: CATSEYHTRNSPLHF. The CDR3 coding sequence is TGTGCCACCAGTGAGTACCATACCAGAAATTCACCCCTCCACTTT.

CDR3 nucleotide sequence: TGTGCCAGCAGCCCCCGACATAAGGATCGACGCTACACCTTC. Encoded protein: CASSPRHKDRRYTF. The chain links TRBV7-3 to TRBJ1-2, with D unclear. Germline CDR1 SGHTA, CDR2 FQGTGA. This CDR3 region has 14 residues. V lost 5 bases and J 9 bases, leaving 19 bases between the germline ends.

J is TRBJ1-2 and V is TRBV7-2; maybe TRBD1 (6 bases). V was cut by 5 bases and J by 8 bases, with 21 bases left in between. The germline gives CDR1 SGHTA, CDR2 FQGNSA. The CDR3 runs to 15 residues. Here the CDR3 DNA reads TGTGCCAGCAGCCCGAAGCCCGGGGGGCTCTGGGGCTACACCTTC. Encoded protein: CASSPKPGGLWGYTF.

V usage is TRBV4-2 and J usage is TRBJ1-2, with TRBD1 identical over 10 bases. The CDR3 spans 15 residues. Per the germline V gene, CDR1 is LGHNA and CDR2 is YNFKEQ. V dropped 0 bases and J dropped 5; count of bases not matched to a gene: 3. The CDR3 region is CASSQDWGQGYGYTF. As DNA, the CDR3 is TGTGCCAGCAGCCAAGATTGGGGACAGGGGTATGGCTACACCTTC.

This chain uses TRBV28 with TRBJ2-7; D remains ambiguous. Trimming removed 6 bases from V and 7 bases from J, with 22 bases in between. CDR3 length equals 15 residues. Per the germline V gene, CDR1 is MDHEN and CDR2 is SYDVKM. The CDR3 loop reads CASREGFGKFGEQYF. The CDR3 DNA reads TGTGCCAGCAGAGAAGGGTTTGGGAAGTTTGGAGAGCAGTACTTC.

The chain uses TRBV9 and TRBJ1-1; no definite D call. Trimming pared 0 bases from V and 0 bases from J, leaving 6 bases between. Germline lookup yields CDR1 SGDLS and CDR2 YYNGEE. The CDR3 is made up of 14 amino acids. CDR3 coding DNA: TGTGCCAGCAGCGTAGTAGACATGAACACTGAAGCTTTCTTT. It is translated as CASSVVDMNTEAFF.

The rearrangement joins TRBV27 to TRBJ2-7; 9 bases are a match to TRBD1. This CDR3 has 13 amino acids. The trim removed 2 bases at V and 7 bases at J, leaving 3 bases unmatched. Germline CDR1 is MNHEY and CDR2 is SMNVEV (reference sequence). The CDR3 region has the DNA TGTGCCAGCAGTTTAGGGACAGGGAGTGAGCAGTACTTC. It is translated as CASSLGTGSEQYF.

The chain combines TRBV20-1 with TRBJ2-5, with 7 bases matching TRBD2. Germline loops: CDR1 DFQATT, CDR2 SNEGSKA (reference sequence). This CDR3 has 13 amino acids. V shed 6 bases and J 5 bases; nucleotides not matched to a gene: 9. The CDR3 bases are TGCAGTGCGAGTCTGACTAGCAGGGAGACCCAGTACTTC. This codes for CSASLTSRETQYF.

This chain links TRBV7-8 with TRBJ2-1, with 8 bases fitting TRBD2. V lost 3 bases to trimming and J lost 8 bases; unmatched junction nucleotides: 12. This CDR3 comprises 16 residues. The germline V gene encodes CDR1 SGHVS and CDR2 FQNEAQ. The CDR3 reads CASSLLTSGRRDEQFF. The DNA of the CDR3 is TGTGCCAGCAGCTTGCTTACTAGCGGCCGAAGAGATGAGCAGTTCTTC.

This chain links TRBV5-4 with TRBJ1-1, with D uncertain. Germline V lookup: CDR1 SGHNT, CDR2 YYREEE (reference sequence). The CDR3 runs to 12 residues. The V gene lost 2 bases and the J gene lost 1 base, with 3 bases spanning the gap. The CDR3 DNA sequence: TGTGCCAGCAGCTTTGAGAACACTGAAGCTTTCTTT. Its translation is CASSFENTEAFF.

This chain joins TRBV4-2 and TRBJ1-1; 9 bases line up with TRBD1. CDR1 and CDR2 (germline): LGHNA, YNFKEQ. J gave up 2 bases and V 6 bases, and 4 bases lay outside the gene matches. The CDR3 runs 14 residues. CDR3 protein: CASSSDRGNTEAFF. The CDR3 DNA is TGTGCCAGCAGTTCGGACAGGGGTAACACTGAAGCTTTCTTT.

The rearrangement uses TRBV30 and TRBJ1-1, with a weak D call TRBD1 (6 bases). Between the trimmed V and J ends, which lost 4 bases and 6 bases, there was a span of 15 bases. Germline CDR1 reads GTSNPN; CDR2 reads SVGIG (reference sequence). This CDR3 spans 13 amino acids. The CDR3, as DNA: TGTGCCTGGACGAGATCCTGGGGGCCTGAAGCTTTCTTT. This gives the protein CAWTRSWGPEAFF.